This is a list of T cell receptor beta chains from one sample in a study of cytomegalovirus exposure and HLA in healthy donors. The repertoire was sequenced with immunoSEQ multiplex PCR; TCRdb's copy has only in-frame clones and lacks some. The sample lists around 130,000 clones; around 71% were seen once. Sequenced: PBMCs. The receptor source for this set is a woman aged 60 to 75 in good health and CMV-seropositive. CDR3s include the opening cysteine and the closing phenylalanine or tryptophan. D genes are given only for firm matches. Some rows have no size entry. The others give once, few or many, or a class for an expanded clone.

j_call | d_call | v_call | cdr3_length | clone_size | cdr3_nt | cdr3_aa
TRBJ1-2 | - | TRBV21-1 | 18 | few | TGTGCCAGCAGCAAAGTGGGAAGCACGACAGGGGTTAACTATGGCTACACCTTC | CASSKVGSTTGVNYGYTF
TRBJ1-1 | - | TRBV7-3 | 15 | few | TGTGCCAGCAGCTCGAGCTCGGCGGGGAACACTGAAGCTTTCTTT | CASSSSSAGNTEAFF
TRBJ2-3 | TRBD1 | TRBV5-6 | 16 | - | TGTGCCAGCAGCCCGCTGGGACAGCCGGGGACAGATACGCAGTATTTT | CASSPLGQPGTDTQYF
TRBJ2-1 | TRBD2 | TRBV13 | 15 | - | TGTGCCAGCAGCCCTGGGGCTAGCGGGGGGAATGAGCAGTTCTTC | CASSPGASGGNEQFF
TRBJ1-2 | TRBD1 | TRBV19 | 15 | - | TGTGCCAGTAGTATACCCCGGGACAGGCTCTATGGCTACACCTTC | CASSIPRDRLYGYTF
TRBJ2-7 | TRBD1 | TRBV7-9 | 13 | - | TGTGCCAGCAGCCGACAGGGTTCCCACGAGCAGTACTTC | CASSRQGSHEQYF
TRBJ1-6 | - | TRBV14 | 17 | - | TGTGCCAGCAGCCAAGTTAGACCGGGTTCGGGGTACTCACCCCTCCACTTT | CASSQVRPGSGYSPLHF
TRBJ1-5 | - | TRBV6-5 | 13 | few | TGTGCCAGCAACCGGGCAGGGGCCGAGGCCCAGCATTTT | CASNRAGAEAQHF
TRBJ1-4 | TRBD1 | TRBV5-1 | 15 | - | TGCGCCAGCAGCGGACAGGGGGCAACTAATGAAAAACTGTTTTTT | CASSGQGATNEKLFF
TRBJ1-3 | - | TRBV11-2 | 11 | few | TGTGCCAGCAGCCCAGCAGGCACCATATATTTT | CASSPAGTIYF
TRBJ2-7 | TRBD1 | TRBV27 | 14 | - | TGTGCCAGCAGTTTGACAGGGTTATTCTACGAGCAGTACTTC | CASSLTGLFYEQYF
TRBJ2-3 | TRBD2 | TRBV5-4 | 15 | once | TGTGCCAGCAGCGCAGCGGGGGGGTGGGAAGATACGCAGTATTTT | CASSAAGGWEDTQYF
TRBJ1-1 | - | TRBV5-1 | 14 | few | TGCGCCAGCAGCTGGGCGACAGGAAACACTGAAGCTTTCTTT | CASSWATGNTEAFF
TRBJ2-6 | TRBD2 | TRBV5-1 | 17 | - | TGCGCCAGCAGCTTGCTGGCGGGGGGTATTGGGGCCAACGTCCTGACTTTC | CASSLLAGGIGANVLTF
TRBJ2-3 | - | TRBV2 | 13 | few | TGTGCCAGCAGTGAAGGGCGGGGAGATACGCAGTATTTT | CASSEGRGDTQYF
TRBJ2-2 | TRBD2 | TRBV9 | 15 | - | TGTGCCAGCAGCCCTGCGGGGGGGCCCACCGGGGAGCTGTTTTTT | CASSPAGGPTGELFF
TRBJ1-2 | TRBD1 | TRBV27 | 14 | once | TGTGCCAGCAGTGGATTGGGGACAGGAAACGGCTACACCTTC | CASSGLGTGNGYTF
TRBJ1-5 | TRBD1 | TRBV4-1 | 16 | - | TGCGCCAGCAGCCAGCCGGGACAGGCTTTCAATCAGCCCCAGCATTTT | CASSQPGQAFNQPQHF
TRBJ2-5 | - | TRBV18 | 14 | once | TGTGCCAGCTTACCAAACGGGGGACAAGAGACCCAGTACTTC | CASLPNGGQETQYF
TRBJ1-5 | - | TRBV15 | 15 | - | TGTGCCACCCAAATCGGGACACTAATCAATCAGCCCCAGCATTTT | CATQIGTLINQPQHF
TRBJ1-1 | - | TRBV6-5 | 12 | - | TGTGCCAGCAGTTACACGGGTACTGAAGCTTTCTTT | CASSYTGTEAFF
TRBJ2-6 | - | TRBV27 | 17 | - | TGTGCCAGCAAGTCTCCGGGTTCTTCGGCAGGGGCCAACGTCCTGACTTTC | CASKSPGSSAGANVLTF
TRBJ1-2 | - | TRBV6-5 | 16 | - | TGTGCCAGCAGTTACTCGATCCCAGCGGGGAACTATGGCTACACCTTC | CASSYSIPAGNYGYTF
TRBJ1-2 | TRBD1 | TRBV9 | 14 | - | TGTGCCAGCAGCGAGGGCGCAGGGGGTTATGGCTACACCTTC | CASSEGAGGYGYTF
TRBJ1-3 | - | TRBV10-1 | 14 | - | TGCGCCAGCCAAGACTCCTACTCTGGAAACACCATATATTTT | CASQDSYSGNTIYF
TRBJ2-7 | - | TRBV7-2 | 12 | - | TGTGCCAGCAGCTTGAGTTCCTACGAGCAGTACTTC | CASSLSSYEQYF
TRBJ2-7 | - | TRBV6-6 | 14 | - | TGTGCCAGCAGTCCATCCCCACTAGTATACGAGCAGTACTTC | CASSPSPLVYEQYF
TRBJ1-1 | - | TRBV6-5 | 11 | - | TGTGCCAGTAATAGGGGGAATCAAGCTTTCTTT | CASNRGNQAFF
TRBJ1-2 | TRBD1 | TRBV10-1 | 14 | few | TGCGCCAGCAGTGGAGGACAGGGAAACTATGGCTACACCTTC | CASSGGQGNYGYTF
TRBJ1-1 | - | TRBV18 | 15 | - | TGTGCCAGCTCACCTTCGACAGCACCGAACACTGAAGCTTTCTTT | CASSPSTAPNTEAFF
TRBJ1-2 | TRBD1 | TRBV5-1 | 12 | - | TGCGCCAGCAGCGCGGGGACAGCTCGCTACACCTTC | CASSAGTARYTF
TRBJ2-3 | - | TRBV9 | 16 | - | TGTGCCAGCAGCGTAGCCCAGGGATCTAGCACAGATACGCAGTATTTT | CASSVAQGSSTDTQYF
TRBJ2-7 | TRBD2 | TRBV19 | 15 | few | TGTGCCAGTAGTCCCAACAGCGGGGGGCAATACGAGCAGTACTTC | CASSPNSGGQYEQYF
TRBJ1-3 | TRBD1 | TRBV5-1 | 16 | - | TGCGCCAGCAGTCCCGAGGCAGGGGGAACTGGAAACACCATATATTTT | CASSPEAGGTGNTIYF
TRBJ2-1 | TRBD2 | TRBV7-3 | 15 | few | TGTGCCAGCAGGGCTAGCGGGGGGACCTACAATGAGCAGTTCTTC | CASRASGGTYNEQFF
TRBJ1-5 | - | TRBV5-1 | 14 | - | TGCGCCAGCAGCTTGGATTTAGCTGGTCAGCCCCAGCATTTT | CASSLDLAGQPQHF
TRBJ2-4 | - | TRBV7-2 | 17 | few | TGTGCCAGCAGCGTAGACAATGGGTACTACGGCAAAAACATTCAGTACTTC | CASSVDNGYYGKNIQYF
TRBJ1-5 | TRBD1 | TRBV19 | 12 | - | TGTGCCAGTAGCCTGAACAGGGGGGTCCGGCATTTT | CASSLNRGVRHF
TRBJ2-7 | TRBD1 | TRBV4-1 | 17 | - | TGCGCCAGCAGCCGGATCAGCGGACAGGGTCTCTCCTACGAGCAGTACTTC | CASSRISGQGLSYEQYF